The rows below give T cell receptor beta chains drawn from one sample of a study of blood T cell repertoires in COVID-19. TCRdb keeps only in-frame clones here, not all; method: immunoSEQ multiplex PCR. Of tens of thousands of clones listed, about four fifths were seen once; the top ten hold roughly 6.3%. Sequencing was performed on peripheral blood. These receptors came from a man aged 55 to 70 with acute or convalescent COVID-19. Both conserved end residues are part of each CDR3. Fields, in order: D gene, J gene, V gene, clone size, CDR3 DNA, CDR3 protein. D genes are given only for firm matches. A row's size may be missing; if present it is once, few, many or a size class.

. TRBJ1-2 TRBV29-1 . TGCAGCGTTGAAGACAGGGAAAACTATGGCTACACCTTC CSVEDRENYGYTF
. TRBJ1-6 TRBV25-1 . TGTGCCAGCAGACCCGGGGGGCCAGGGAATTCACCCCTCCACTTT CASRPGGPGNSPLHF
TRBD2 TRBJ2-3 TRBV5-1 . TGCGCCAGCAGCCTGGGACTAGCGGGGGGTAGCACAGATACGCAGTATTTT CASSLGLAGGSTDTQYF
TRBD1 TRBJ1-3 TRBV7-3 . TGTGCCAGCAGCACCGGGACAGGCCCTGGAAACACCATATATTTT CASSTGTGPGNTIYF
TRBD1 TRBJ2-4 TRBV24-1 . TGTGCCACCATCCCTCGGGACAGCAAAAACATTCAGTACTTC CATIPRDSKNIQYF
. TRBJ2-3 TRBV2 . TGTGCCAGCAGTGCCGGTACTATCACAGATACGCAGTATTTT CASSAGTITDTQYF
. TRBJ2-1 TRBV28 . TGTGCCAGCACCGCGGTGGACTCATACAATGAGCAGTTCTTC CASTAVDSYNEQFF
TRBD1 TRBJ1-3 TRBV28 . TGTGCCAGCAGTTCGGGACAGGACTCTGGAAACACCATATATTTT CASSSGQDSGNTIYF
TRBD1 TRBJ2-7 TRBV5-1 . TGCGCCAGCAGCAGAACAGGGGAGAGCTACGAGCAGTACTTC CASSRTGESYEQYF
. TRBJ1-5 TRBV7-2 . TGTGCCAGCAGAAGGGACGGGGGAAATCAGCCCCAGCATTTT CASRRDGGNQPQHF
TRBD1 TRBJ1-2 TRBV7-9 . TGTGCCAGCAGGGACACAGGGGTGGCTGGCTACACCTTC CASRDTGVAGYTF
TRBD2 TRBJ2-5 TRBV5-4 . TGTGCCAGCAGCTTGGATGTGCGGGGGGGCCGGGAGACCCAGTACTTC CASSLDVRGGRETQYF
. TRBJ2-2 TRBV21-1 once TGTGCCAGCAGCTACAGGGGCATTTACACCGGGGAGCTGTTTTTT CASSYRGIYTGELFF
TRBD1 TRBJ1-2 TRBV5-1 . TGCGCCAGCAGCCAGACAGGGCTTAACTATGGCTACACCTTC CASSQTGLNYGYTF
. TRBJ1-6 TRBV5-1 . TGCGCCAGCAGCTTGGGACAGGAGTATAATTCACCCCTCCACTTT CASSLGQEYNSPLHF
TRBD2 TRBJ2-1 TRBV30 few TGTGCCTGGAGCGGCTGGACTAGCGGGGGGGCCCTTTTTAGCTACAATGAGCAGTTCTTC CAWSGWTSGGALFSYNEQFF
. TRBJ2-3 TRBV10-3 . TGTGCCATCAGTGATCTAGGGGGAGGGAAAATCACAGATACGCAGTATTTT CAISDLGGGKITDTQYF
TRBD1 TRBJ1-1 TRBV2 . TGTGCCAGCAGGGCCCGGACAGGGGGCTTCGGAGAAGCTTTCTTT CASRARTGGFGEAFF
. TRBJ2-7 TRBV3-1/TRBV3-2 . TGTGCCAGCAGCCCTGAGGTAGGTGAGCAGTACTTC CASSPEVGEQYF
TRBD1 TRBJ1-2 TRBV2 . TGTGCCAGCAGTGTAGAACAGGGGCGCTATGGCTACACCTTC CASSVEQGRYGYTF
. TRBJ2-1 TRBV9 . TGTGCCAGCAGCCCCGGGGGTCTCTCCTACAATGAGCAGTTCTTC CASSPGGLSYNEQFF
. TRBJ2-7 TRBV12-5 few TGTGCTAGTGGTTTGGGACACCAGCAGTACTTC CASGLGHQQYF
. TRBJ2-7 TRBV28 . TGTGCCAGCTCCGGGACACCCACCTACGAGCAGTACTTC CASSGTPTYEQYF
TRBD1 TRBJ1-2 TRBV30 once TGTGCCTGGAGGGGACAGGGGGCCTACTATGGCTACACCTTC CAWRGQGAYYGYTF
TRBD1 TRBJ1-2 TRBV19 . TGTGCCAGTAGGCCGAGGACAGGGGGCATCGGGGATGGCTACACCTTC CASRPRTGGIGDGYTF
. TRBJ2-1 TRBV12-5 . TGTGCTAGTGGTTTGGTAAGGTTAAGCTGGGCAGCCACCTACAATGAGCAGTTCTTC CASGLVRLSWAATYNEQFF
TRBD1 TRBJ2-1 TRBV27 once TGTGCCAGCAGTCCACGGACAGGGACCGGTGAGCAGTTCTTC CASSPRTGTGEQFF
TRBD1 TRBJ2-7 TRBV5-1 few TGCGCCAGCAGCGGGACAGGGCGCCTCTCCTACGAGCAGTACTTC CASSGTGRLSYEQYF